This T cell receptor beta chain appears in the sequencing data of a study of radiotherapy plus CTLA-4 blockade in lung cancer. Findings and limits, study-wide: Among reported predictors of response, early blood T cell clone dynamics with interferon-beta performed best. Expansion in blood of tumor-derived TCR clones was seen after radiotherapy plus ipilimumab.

The assay was immunoSEQ multiplex PCR, and TCRdb's table has in-frame clones only and misses some. The data contain about 90,000 clones, around four fifths of them singletons. The study gave focal radiation plus ipilimumab CTLA-4 blockade to patients with chemo-refractory metastatic non-small-cell lung cancer. A remark on this clone: As yet, its antigen is unknown.

The sequence was obtained from a human donor with non-small cell lung cancer that progressed on radiotherapy plus ipilimumab. Here the sequenced sample was peripheral blood, taken from a patient treated with radiotherapy plus ipilimumab.

The CDR3 DNA sequence: TGTGCCAGCAAAGCGGGGGCCCCTAGAAGCAATCAGCCCCAGCATTTT. Amino acid sequence: CASKAGAPRSNQPQHF. The chain carries TRBV27 and TRBJ1-5, with D tentatively TRBD1 (6 bases). Looked up from germline, CDR1 is MNHEY and CDR2 is SMNVEV (reference sequence). V lost 7 bases and J 1 base, leaving 17 bases between the germline ends. CDR3 length: 16 amino acids.